The 32 T cell receptor beta chains presented below share a single source sample, sequenced in a study of CXCR3-negative and CXCR3-positive naive CD8 T cells. Overall study results and limits: Hydrophobicity was higher for TRB CDR3s found in CXCR3-positive naive cells than in CXCR3-negative naive cells.

No antigen is known for these receptors. The method, 5' RACE with UMI labels, was used to prepare the TRB cDNA libraries. TCRdb reanalyzed the 5' RACE reads, giving one entry per CDR3 protein sequence and no DNA. The listing records about 150,000 distinct CDR3 sequences. Material for sequencing was naive CXCR3+ CD8+ T cells from blood. Indicated subset: CD45RO-CCR7+CD27+CD95- naive CD8+ T cells expressing CXCR3 (TNR3+). These receptor sequences come from a human donor in good health. Some clones in this sample may be carry-over from other donors' samples.

The rearrangement links TRBV11-2 to TRBJ1-6. Germline V CDR1 and CDR2: SGHAT, FQNNGV. The CDR3 contains 14 residues. The CDR3 sequence is CASTKGGGKSPLHF. Full variable domain (remainder filled in from reference TRBV11-2 and TRBJ1-6): EAGVAQSPRYKIIEKRQSVAFWCNPISGHATLYWYQQILGQGPKLLIQFQNNGVVDDSQLPKDRFSAERLKGVDSTLKIQPAKLEDSAVYLCASTKGGGKSPLHFGNGTRLTVT.

The V gene is TRBV18, the J gene TRBJ2-2. The CDR3 length is 16 residues. Germline assignment: CDR1 KGHSH and CDR2 LQKENI. The CDR3 sequence: CASSPPQGRDTGELFF.

This chain joins TRBV6-4 and TRBJ1-1. Germline V gene sequence: CDR1 MRHNA, CDR2 SNTAGT. The CDR3 has 13 residues. The CDR3 is CASSDGGFAEAFF.

The chain is built from TRBV12-3 or TRBV12-4 and TRBJ1-1; TCRdb's D gene call, TRBD1, goes unchecked for lack of DNA. The CDR3 covers 15 residues. CDR3 loop: CAIRVLLTRGTEAFF.

The genes are TRBV20-1 and TRBJ1-5; TCRdb's D call, TRBD1, is unchecked because there is no DNA. The germline V gene has CDR1 DFQATT and CDR2 SNEGSKA (reference sequence). There are 17 residues in the CDR3. The CDR3 spells CSAIGQGLPLSNQPQHF.

The V gene is TRBV18, the J gene TRBJ2-7; TCRdb's D gene call, TRBD1, goes unchecked for lack of DNA. This CDR3 is built from 15 residues. CDR1 KGHSH and CDR2 LQKENI come from the germline V gene. CDR3 sequence reads: CASSPPMGQGSAQYF.

The chain recombines TRBV12-3 or TRBV12-4 with TRBJ1-1; the TCRdb call, TRBD1, lacks DNA for checking. The CDR3 covers 15 residues. Here the CDR3 reads CASSYDPGDRPEAFF.

The chain is built from TRBV19 and TRBJ2-5; the D call from TCRdb, TRBD2, cannot be confirmed without DNA. The germline V gene encodes CDR1 LNHDA and CDR2 SQIVND (reference sequence). The CDR3 contains 13 residues. The CDR3 region is CASSIASGETQYF.

The chain is built from TRBV3-1 and TRBJ2-3; TCRdb's assignment of TRBD2 cannot be checked, as there is no DNA. CDR3 length equals 18 residues. CDR1 LGHDT and CDR2 YNNKEL come from the germline V gene (reference sequence). CDR3 region: CASSQGLAGIRSTDTQYF.

The gene calls are TRBV11-3 and TRBJ1-2. Germline loops: CDR1 SGHNT, CDR2 YENEEA. The length of the CDR3 is 15 residues. Here the CDR3 reads CASKSSPQTNYGYTF.

The chain links TRBV12-3 or TRBV12-4 to TRBJ2-3; TCRdb proposes TRBD1, but this gene call is untestable without DNA. The CDR3 extends over 16 amino acids. CDR3 residues: CASSYPGQDHTDTQYF.

The V and J genes are TRBV5-6 and TRBJ2-1. The CDR3 spans 13 residues. CDR1 and CDR2 from the germline V gene are SGHDT and YYEEEE. The chain's CDR3 is CASSLQPDNEQFF.

The J gene is TRBJ1-3, the V gene TRBV27. The CDR3 loop spans 12 amino acids. Germline V gene lookup returns CDR1 MNHEY and CDR2 SMNVEV (reference sequence). The CDR3 spells CASASSGNTIYF.

The chain recombines TRBV19 with TRBJ2-5; TCRdb's D call, TRBD2, is unchecked because there is no DNA. Looked up from germline, CDR1 is LNHDA and CDR2 is SQIVND (reference sequence). The CDR3 sequence is 15 residues long. CDR3 sequence: CASSTDRDFSETQYF.

The gene calls are TRBV15 and TRBJ2-4. The germline V gene has CDR1 LNHNV and CDR2 YYDKDF (reference sequence). CDR3 size: 14 residues. CDR3 region: CATSSRLAKNIQYF.

The rearrangement links TRBV4-3 to TRBJ2-1; as DNA is missing, the TRBD1 call by TCRdb cannot be tested. This CDR3 has 14 amino acids. The germline CDR1 and CDR2 sequences are LGHNA and YSLEER. CDR3 amino acids: CASSQVRRDNEQFF.

The rearrangement uses TRBV13 and TRBJ2-7; TCRdb calls TRBD2, which cannot be checked without DNA. CDR3 length equals 19 residues. The germline CDR1 and CDR2 sequences are PRHDT and FYEKMQ (reference sequence). CDR3 sequence: CASSPAGLAGGHGSYEQYF.

This chain joins TRBV28 and TRBJ1-6; the TCRdb call, TRBD1, lacks DNA for checking. Germline CDR1 reads MDHEN; CDR2 reads SYDVKM. This CDR3 is 16 amino acids long. This chain's CDR3 is CASRLQGAGYNSPLHF.

The V gene is TRBV24-1, the J gene TRBJ1-2; TCRdb lists TRBD1, though no DNA is available to test this call. There are 12 residues in the CDR3. Germline V gene data show CDR1 as KGHDR and CDR2 as SFDVKD. The CDR3 is CATSPGMGGYTF.

The chain is built from TRBV5-1 and TRBJ2-3. Germline V gene sequence: CDR1 SGHRS, CDR2 YFSETQ. There are 13 residues in the CDR3. The CDR3 spells CASSERNTDTQYF.

This chain uses TRBV20-1 with TRBJ2-7; TCRdb returns TRBD2, unconfirmable since there is no DNA. CDR1 and CDR2 (germline): DFQATT, SNEGSKA (reference sequence). The CDR3 contains 15 residues. Here the CDR3 reads CSAMTSGSSSYEQYF.

The rearrangement uses TRBV4-3 and TRBJ2-5; no DNA is available, so the TRBD1 call from TCRdb remains unchecked. This CDR3 is 15 amino acids long. CDR1 is LGHNA and CDR2 is YSLEER in the germline V gene. The CDR3 spells CASSQEIGQQETQYF.

The chain recombines TRBV28 with TRBJ2-1; the D call from TCRdb, TRBD1, cannot be confirmed without DNA. The CDR3 length is 13 residues. The V gene's germline CDR1 is MDHEN and CDR2 SYDVKM. The CDR3 sequence: CASSFRGGDEQFF.

The CDR3 here is CASSDGLYRFTDTQYF. This chain connects TRBV28 to TRBJ2-3; the D call of TRBD2 rests on TCRdb alone, since no DNA is present to check it. The CDR3 loop spans 16 amino acids. Germline V CDR1 and CDR2: MDHEN, SYDVKM.

This CDR3 reads CASSLGVAGNEQFF. The chain couples TRBV5-1 to TRBJ2-1; as DNA is missing, the TRBD2 call by TCRdb cannot be tested. Germline loops: CDR1 SGHRS, CDR2 YFSETQ. The CDR3 runs to 14 residues. Together with reference TRBV5-1 and TRBJ2-1, the CDR3 gives the full variable domain: KAGVTQTPRYLIKTRGQQVTLSCSPISGHRSVSWYQQTPGQGLQFLFEYFSETQRNKGNFPGRFSGRQFSNSRSEMNVSTLELGDSALYLCASSLGVAGNEQFFGPGTRLTVL.

The CDR3: CASRQGYTEAFF. The genes are TRBV6-5 and TRBJ1-1; TCRdb outputs TRBD1, but without DNA this stays unchecked. Per germline, CDR1 MNHEY and CDR2 SVGAGI. The CDR3 is 12 amino acids.

J is TRBJ1-5 and V is TRBV19. Germline V CDR1 and CDR2: LNHDA, SQIVND (reference sequence). This CDR3 is built from 15 residues. CDR3 in amino acids: CASSMGGVGNQPQHF. The full variable domain, in which reference TRBV19 and TRBJ1-5 provide the parts outside the CDR3, is DGGITQSPKYLFRKEGQNVTLSCEQNLNHDAMYWYRQDPGQGLRLIYYSQIVNDFQKGDIAEGYSVSREKKESFPLTVTSAQKNPTAFYLCASSMGGVGNQPQHFGDGTRLSIL.

The V call is TRBV12-3 or TRBV12-4, the J call TRBJ2-7; TCRdb names TRBD1, which stays unverified in the absence of DNA. The CDR3 spans 16 residues. CDR3 loop: CASSFGAGDHFYEQYF.

This chain uses TRBV28 with TRBJ1-2. Germline V gene lookup returns CDR1 MDHEN and CDR2 SYDVKM. The CDR3 sequence is 14 residues long. Here the CDR3 reads CASSLITRSYGYTF.

This chain links TRBV28 with TRBJ1-2; TCRdb outputs TRBD1, but without DNA this stays unchecked. This CDR3 comprises 14 residues. CDR1 MDHEN and CDR2 SYDVKM come from the germline V gene. Here the CDR3 reads CASSFYRGPHGYTF.

This sequence joins TRBV12-3 or TRBV12-4 and TRBJ2-1; TCRdb proposes TRBD1, but this gene call is untestable without DNA. This CDR3 comprises 15 residues. Here the CDR3 reads CASRTGLSSYNEQFF.

The CDR3 spells CSVTSGSENIQYF. V usage is TRBV29-1 and J usage is TRBJ2-4; TCRdb's D call, TRBD2, is unchecked because there is no DNA. Per germline, CDR1 SQVTM and CDR2 ANQGSEA. This CDR3 has 13 residues.